The 25 T cell receptor beta chains below were found in one sample sequenced in a study of shared clonotypes between healthy human individuals. This table comes from immunoSEQ multiplex PCR, and its TCRdb copy is limited to in-frame clones, with some not included. Of some 1.1 million clones in the sample, about 72% are singletons; the top ten hold roughly 0.83%. The sample consisted of memory CD4+ T cells from PBMCs. The subset here: CD45RA-negative fraction. Receptor source: a man between 18 and 35 years old in good health. Some clones in this sample may be carry-over from other donors' samples.

The CDR3 region is CASRGSFDEQFF. The CDR3 nucleotides read TGTGCCAGCAGGGGAAGTTTCGATGAGCAGTTCTTC. The gene calls are TRBV6-1 and TRBJ2-1; D ambiguous. Germline-derived CDR1 and CDR2 are MNHNS and SASEGT. CDR3 length: 12 amino acids. Trimming stripped 6 bases from V and 8 bases from J, with 11 bases between.

With regard to this clone: Other nucleotide sequences from this sample produce the same CDR3. The V gene is TRBV5-1, the J gene TRBJ1-1; tentatively, D is TRBD1 (6 bases). The germline gives CDR1 SGHRS, CDR2 YFSETQ. This CDR3 region has 14 residues. V was clipped by 3 bases and J by 2 bases, with 11 bases between them. Here the CDR3 reads CASSSQGGNTEAFF. DNA of the CDR3: TGCGCCAGCAGCTCACAGGGAGGCAACACTGAAGCTTTCTTT.

V is TRBV7-3 and J is TRBJ2-7; the D gene is possibly TRBD1 (6 bases). The V and J ends lost 1 base and 6 bases respectively, with 13 bases between them. The CDR3 totals 14 residues. Germline V gene sequence: CDR1 SGHTA, CDR2 FQGTGA. CDR3 in amino acids: CASSLNRDVPEQYF. As DNA, the CDR3 is TGTGCCAGCAGCTTAAACAGGGATGTACCCGAGCAGTACTTC. The full variable domain, completed using reference TRBV7-3 and TRBJ2-7, is GAGVSQTPSNKVTEKGKYVELRCDPISGHTALYWYRQSLGQGPEFLIYFQGTGAADDSGLPNDRFFAVRPEGSVSTLKIQRTERGDSAVYLCASSLNRDVPEQYFGPGTRLTVT.

The chain carries TRBV7-6 and TRBJ2-1; 9 bases are shared with TRBD2. V was pared by 5 bases and J by 6 bases, with 11 bases of the junction left unmatched. The CDR3 is made up of 16 amino acids. CDR1 and CDR2 (germline): SGHVS, FNYEAQ. This CDR3 reads CASSAVGTSKGNEQFF. The CDR3 DNA reads as TGTGCCAGCAGCGCAGTAGGGACTAGCAAGGGCAATGAGCAGTTCTTC.

The chain uses TRBV5-1 and TRBJ2-7; 11 bases map to TRBD2. This CDR3 is built from 16 residues. Germline CDR1 is SGHRS and CDR2 is YFSETQ. With 6 bases clipped from V and 6 bases from J, the junction kept 14 bases outside the gene matches. The CDR3 sequence is CASNPGGTSGRIEQYF. CDR3 sequence (DNA): TGCGCCAGCAACCCGGGGGGGACTAGCGGACGCATCGAGCAGTACTTC.

Only one count was recorded for this clone. Here the CDR3 DNA reads TGTGCCAGCAGCTTGGCGAGCTCCAAATCTTACGAGCAGTACTTC. This gives the protein CASSLASSKSYEQYF. The V and J genes are TRBV5-4 and TRBJ2-7; D remains unclear. The CDR3 consists of 15 residues. The germline CDR1 and CDR2 sequences are SGHNT and YYREEE (reference sequence). V was pared by 0 bases and J by 4 bases, with 14 bases between. The full variable domain, its missing parts supplied by reference TRBV5-4 and TRBJ2-7, is ETGVTQSPTHLIKTRGQQVTLRCSSQSGHNTVSWYQQALGQGPQFIFQYYREEENGRGNFPPRFSGLQFPNYSSELNVNALELDDSALYLCASSLASSKSYEQYFGPGTRLTVT.

The rearrangement joins TRBV5-1 to TRBJ2-1, with 9 positions matching TRBD2. CDR3 length: 17 residues. The ends lost 0 bases at V and 3 bases at J; junction bases unmatched: 7. CDR1 is SGHRS, CDR2 YFSETQ, per germline. The CDR3 sequence is CASSLGPLAGDYNEQFF. CDR3 bases: TGCGCCAGCAGCTTGGGGCCACTAGCGGGTGACTACAATGAGCAGTTCTTC. Together with reference TRBV5-1 and TRBJ2-1, the CDR3 gives the full variable domain: KAGVTQTPRYLIKTRGQQVTLSCSPISGHRSVSWYQQTPGQGLQFLFEYFSETQRNKGNFPGRFSGRQFSNSRSEMNVSTLELGDSALYLCASSLGPLAGDYNEQFFGPGTRLTVL.

The rearrangement uses TRBV27 and TRBJ2-3, with D possibly being TRBD2 (5 bases). The length of the CDR3 is 13 residues. V was trimmed by 4 bases and J by 2 bases, leaving 7 bases between them. Per the germline V gene, CDR1 is MNHEY and CDR2 is SMNVEV (reference sequence). The CDR3 loop is CASSSDSTDTQYF. The CDR3 DNA sequence: TGTGCCAGCAGTTCGGACTCCACAGATACGCAGTATTTT.

This rearrangement joins TRBV5-1 to TRBJ2-5; 7 nucleotides align to TRBD1. Losses at the gene ends were 4 bases for V and 3 bases for J; bases not matched to a gene: 9. The germline CDR1 and CDR2 sequences are SGHRS and YFSETQ. The CDR3 consists of 15 residues. DNA for the CDR3: TGCGCCAGCAGCGACGACAGGGCTTCAAAAGAGACCCAGTACTTC. This sequence encodes CASSDDRASKETQYF.

This chain links TRBV11-2 with TRBJ2-2; TRBD1 matches at 7 bases. Germline V gene data show CDR1 as SGHAT and CDR2 as FQNNGV. There are 15 residues in the CDR3. After removal of 1 base from V and 4 bases from J, the junction contained 3 bases not matched to a gene. The CDR3 region is CASSLGDRFTGELFF. The CDR3 nucleotides read TGTGCCAGCAGCTTAGGGGACAGATTCACCGGGGAGCTGTTTTTT.

CDR3 sequence reads: CASSARAAPMNTEAFF. In DNA, the CDR3 is TGTGCCAGCAGTGCACGGGCAGCCCCAATGAACACTGAAGCTTTCTTT. This rearrangement joins TRBV6-1 to TRBJ1-1; D ambiguous. The CDR3 has 16 amino acids. Looked up from germline, CDR1 is MNHNS and CDR2 is SASEGT. The V end was cut by 4 bases, the J end by 0 bases, with 15 bases between.

This sequence joins TRBV4-1 and TRBJ1-5; D is perhaps TRBD1 (5 bases). The CDR3 has 17 amino acids. V lost 0 bases and J 2 bases, leaving 14 bases between the germline ends. Germline V gene sequence: CDR1 MGHRA, CDR2 YSYEKL. The CDR3 DNA reads as TGCGCCAGCAGCCAAGAGGCCGCCTTGGGGGGCAATCAGCCCCAGCATTTT. This sequence encodes CASSQEAALGGNQPQHF.

Concerning this clone itself: This sample includes further DNA sequences coding for the same CDR3. The chain joins TRBV7-9 to TRBJ2-1; unclear D gene. Trimming removed 2 bases from V and 3 bases from J, with 5 bases in between. Germline V gives CDR1 SEHNR, CDR2 FQNEAQ (reference sequence). This CDR3 contains 13 residues. The CDR3 nucleotides are TGTGCCAGCAGCTTAAGTGGCTACAATGAGCAGTTCTTC. This encodes CASSLSGYNEQFF.

The chain employs TRBV11-2 and TRBJ1-4; 10 bases line up with TRBD1. Germline lookup yields CDR1 SGHAT and CDR2 FQNNGV. The trim removed 5 bases at V and 4 bases at J, leaving 10 bases unmatched. CDR3 length equals 17 residues. For the CDR3, the DNA is TGTGCCAGCAGCCCCGGGACAGGGGTCCCCCTTAATGAAAAACTGTTTTTT. Translated: CASSPGTGVPLNEKLFF.

Concerning this clone: One end of the junction varies from germline; a read error may be responsible. The rearrangement links TRBV28 to TRBJ2-3; TRBD2 agrees at 9 bases. The germline V gene has CDR1 MDHEN and CDR2 SYDVKM. The CDR3 contains 12 residues. CDR3 in amino acids: CSSGASTDTQYF. The CDR3 DNA is TGCTCTAGCGGGGCTAGCACAGATACGCAGTATTTT.

Of note for this clone: One base separates it from a far larger clone, so it is likely a read error. The chain has TRBV9 and TRBJ2-3; 8 nucleotides line up with TRBD2. CDR3 length: 15 amino acids. From germline, CDR1 is SGDLS and CDR2 YYNGEE. The CDR3 reads CANSVVGLAADTQYF. CDR3 coding DNA: TGTGCCAACAGCGTAGTTGGACTAGCAGCAGATACGCAGTATTTT. The full variable domain, its missing parts supplied by reference TRBV9 and TRBJ2-3, is DSGVTQTPKHLITATGQRVTLRCSPRSGDLSVYWYQQSLDQGLQFLIQYYNGEERAKGNILERFSAQQFPDLHSELNLSSLELGDSALYFCANSVVGLAADTQYFGPGTRLTVL.

The chain joins TRBV11-3 to TRBJ1-1; 12 nucleotides line up with TRBD1. CDR1 SGHNT and CDR2 YENEEA come from the germline V gene. J gave up 4 bases and V 5 bases, and 5 bases lay outside the gene matches. The CDR3 runs 15 residues. For the CDR3, the DNA is TGTGCCAGCAGCCCGGGGACAGGGGGCGTCACTGAAGCTTTCTTT. This encodes CASSPGTGGVTEAFF.

The J gene is TRBJ2-5, the V gene TRBV6-5; TRBD2 might be the D (6 bases). The germline V gene has CDR1 MNHEY and CDR2 SVGAGI. V lost 5 bases to trimming and J lost 5 bases, with 6 bases between them. The CDR3 runs 11 residues. In nucleotides, the CDR3 is TGTGCCAGCAGTCGGGAGGAGACCCAGTACTTC. Its translation: CASSREETQYF.

The chain is built from TRBV29-1 and TRBJ2-3; 9 positions match TRBD2. Per germline, CDR1 SQVTM and CDR2 ANQGSEA. The CDR3 is 15 amino acids. V lost 5 bases to trimming and J lost 2 bases; unmatched junction nucleotides: 8. In DNA form, the CDR3 reads TGCAGCGTTCCCCTACTAGCGGGCTCCACAGATACGCAGTATTTT. Translating it yields CSVPLLAGSTDTQYF.

The chain uses TRBV6-1 and TRBJ2-2, with a tentative D call TRBD1 (5 bases). Germline CDR1 and CDR2: MNHNS and SASEGT. The CDR3 is made up of 14 amino acids. Trimming removed 5 bases at V and 4 bases at J, with 11 bases between. The CDR3 region is CASSTWTSTGELFF. In nucleotides, the CDR3 is TGTGCCAGCAGTACCTGGACAAGCACCGGGGAGCTGTTTTTT.

The rearrangement links TRBV2 to TRBJ2-5; D is possibly TRBD2 (5 bases). Germline V gene data show CDR1 as SNHLY and CDR2 as FYNNEI. Deletions cut 10 bases from V and 7 bases from J, with 16 bases between. The CDR3 runs to 12 residues. The CDR3 region has the DNA TGTGCCACTCGGACTGCCATCGGGACCCAGTACTTC. This gives the protein CATRTAIGTQYF.

This clone was counted a few times. V is TRBV19 and J is TRBJ2-2, with 7 nucleotides matching TRBD1. Per germline, CDR1 LNHDA and CDR2 SQIVND (reference sequence). Losses at the gene ends were 6 bases for V and 7 bases for J; bases not matched to a gene: 11. This CDR3 has 15 residues. CDR3 sequence (DNA): TGTGCCAGTAGCAATCGACAGGGTTATCTCGGGGAGCTGTTTTTT. As protein: CASSNRQGYLGELFF.

This sequence joins TRBV7-9 and TRBJ2-1; the match to TRBD2 covers 15 bases. Germline CDR1 is SEHNR and CDR2 is FQNEAQ (reference sequence). CDR3 length: 18 residues. V gave up 4 bases and J gave up 7 bases; unmatched junction bases: 11. The CDR3 nucleotides read TGTGCCAGCAGCTCCGGACGGAGGGGACTAGCGGGAGGAAATGAGCAGTTCTTC. As protein: CASSSGRRGLAGGNEQFF.

The J gene is TRBJ2-1, the V gene TRBV6-1, with 8 bases that match TRBD1. V trimming: 5 bases; J trimming: 10 bases; junction bases outside the gene matches: 10. The V gene's germline CDR1 is MNHNS and CDR2 SASEGT. The CDR3 sequence is 14 residues long. CDR3 protein: CASSKDRARREQFF. CDR3 bases: TGTGCCAGCAGTAAGGACAGGGCTAGACGCGAGCAGTTCTTC.

The rearrangement links TRBV7-8 to TRBJ2-7, with D possibly matching TRBD1 (5 bases). The CDR3 totals 14 residues. The V gene's germline CDR1 is SGHVS and CDR2 FQNEAQ. The germline V and J ends were trimmed by 2 bases and 2 bases, with 10 bases remaining between them. The DNA of the CDR3 is TGTGCCAGCAGCTTATCTCAGGGTCCCTACGAGCAGTACTTC. It encodes CASSLSQGPYEQYF.